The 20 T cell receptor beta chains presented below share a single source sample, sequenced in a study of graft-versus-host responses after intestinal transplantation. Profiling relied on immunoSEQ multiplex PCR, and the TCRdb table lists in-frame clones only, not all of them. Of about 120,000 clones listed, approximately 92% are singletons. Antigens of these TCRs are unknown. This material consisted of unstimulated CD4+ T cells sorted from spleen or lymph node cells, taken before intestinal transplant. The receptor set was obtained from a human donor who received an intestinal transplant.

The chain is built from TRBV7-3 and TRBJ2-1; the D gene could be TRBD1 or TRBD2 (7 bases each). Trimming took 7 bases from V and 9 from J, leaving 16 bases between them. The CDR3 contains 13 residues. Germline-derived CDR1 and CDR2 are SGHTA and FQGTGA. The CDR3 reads CASTDPGGGEQFF. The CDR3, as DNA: TGTGCCAGCACAGACCCAGGGGGGGGTGAGCAGTTCTTC.

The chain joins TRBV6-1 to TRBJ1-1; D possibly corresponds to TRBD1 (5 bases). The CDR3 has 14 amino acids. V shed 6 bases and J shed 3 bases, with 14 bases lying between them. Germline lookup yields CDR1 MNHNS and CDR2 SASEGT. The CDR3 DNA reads TGTGCCAGCAGATCCACGGGGGGGTACACTGAAGCTTTCTTT. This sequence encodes CASRSTGGYTEAFF.

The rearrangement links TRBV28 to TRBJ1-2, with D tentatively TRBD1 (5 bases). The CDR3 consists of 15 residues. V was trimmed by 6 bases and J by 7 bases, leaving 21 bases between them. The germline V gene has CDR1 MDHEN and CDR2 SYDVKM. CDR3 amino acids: CASSPTPEGTSGYTF. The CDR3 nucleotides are TGTGCCAGCAGCCCGACCCCGGAAGGGACCTCTGGCTACACCTTC.

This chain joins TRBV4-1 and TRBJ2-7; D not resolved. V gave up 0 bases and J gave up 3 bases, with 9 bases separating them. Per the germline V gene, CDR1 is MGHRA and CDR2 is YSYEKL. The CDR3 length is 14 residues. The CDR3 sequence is CASSQDRADYEQYF. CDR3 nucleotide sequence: TGCGCCAGCAGCCAAGATAGGGCGGACTACGAGCAGTACTTC.

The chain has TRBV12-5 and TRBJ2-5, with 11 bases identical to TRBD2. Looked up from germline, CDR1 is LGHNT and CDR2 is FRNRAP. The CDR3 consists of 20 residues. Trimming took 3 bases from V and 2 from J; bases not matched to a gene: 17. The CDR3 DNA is TGTGCTAGTGGTTTCCTGACCGGTAACCCGGGACTAGCGGTACAAGAGACCCAGTACTTC. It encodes CASGFLTGNPGLAVQETQYF.

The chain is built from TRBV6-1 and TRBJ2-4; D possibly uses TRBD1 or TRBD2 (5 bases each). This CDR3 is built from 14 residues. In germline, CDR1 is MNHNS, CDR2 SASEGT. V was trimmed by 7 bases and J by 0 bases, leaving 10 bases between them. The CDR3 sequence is CASNEGLAKNIQYF. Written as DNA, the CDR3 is TGTGCCAGCAACGAGGGGCTAGCCAAAAACATTCAGTACTTC.

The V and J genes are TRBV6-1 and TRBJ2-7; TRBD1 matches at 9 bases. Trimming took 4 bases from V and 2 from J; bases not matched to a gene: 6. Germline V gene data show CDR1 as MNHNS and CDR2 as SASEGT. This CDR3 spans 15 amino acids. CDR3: CASSVTGGETYEQYF. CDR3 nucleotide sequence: TGTGCCAGCAGTGTCACAGGGGGCGAGACCTACGAGCAGTACTTC.

This chain's CDR3 is CASSLGLASYNEQFF. The CDR3 DNA sequence: TGTGCCAGCAGCTTGGGACTAGCTTCCTACAATGAGCAGTTCTTC. The V call is TRBV5-4, the J call TRBJ2-1; 7 bases are shared with TRBD2. The germline V gene encodes CDR1 SGHNT and CDR2 YYREEE (reference sequence). This CDR3 region has 15 residues. The J segment lost 1 base and the V segment lost 0 bases, leaving 1 base of the junction unmatched.

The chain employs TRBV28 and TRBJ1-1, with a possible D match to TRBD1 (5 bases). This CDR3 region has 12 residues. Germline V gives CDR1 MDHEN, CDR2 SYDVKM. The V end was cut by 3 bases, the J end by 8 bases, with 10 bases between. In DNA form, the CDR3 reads TGTGCCAGCAGTTTCCTGGGACGGGAAGCTTTCTTT. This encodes CASSFLGREAFF.

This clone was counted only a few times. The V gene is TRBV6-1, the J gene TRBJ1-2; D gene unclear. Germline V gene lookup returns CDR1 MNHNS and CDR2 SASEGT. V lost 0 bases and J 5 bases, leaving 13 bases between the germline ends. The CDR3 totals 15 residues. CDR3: CASSEAEGIWYGYTF. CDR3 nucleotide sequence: TGTGCCAGCAGTGAAGCCGAGGGAATATGGTATGGCTACACCTTC.

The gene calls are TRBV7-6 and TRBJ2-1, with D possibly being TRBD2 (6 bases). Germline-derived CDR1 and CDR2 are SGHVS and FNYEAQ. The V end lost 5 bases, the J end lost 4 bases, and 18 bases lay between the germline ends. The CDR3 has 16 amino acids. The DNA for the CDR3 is TGTGCCAGCAGCCCAGGACTAACCATATTATACAATGAGCAGTTCTTC. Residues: CASSPGLTILYNEQFF. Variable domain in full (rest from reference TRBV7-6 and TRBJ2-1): GAGVSQSPRYKVTKRGQDVALRCDPISGHVSLYWYRQALGQGPEFLTYFNYEAQQDKSGLPNDRFSAERPEGSISTLTIQRTEQRDSAMYRCASSPGLTILYNEQFFGPGTRLTVL.

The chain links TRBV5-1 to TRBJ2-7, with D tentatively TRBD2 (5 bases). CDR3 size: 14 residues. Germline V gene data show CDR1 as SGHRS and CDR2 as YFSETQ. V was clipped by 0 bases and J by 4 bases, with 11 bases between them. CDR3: CASSLALAPYEQYF. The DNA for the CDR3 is TGCGCCAGCAGCTTGGCGCTAGCACCGTACGAGCAGTACTTC.

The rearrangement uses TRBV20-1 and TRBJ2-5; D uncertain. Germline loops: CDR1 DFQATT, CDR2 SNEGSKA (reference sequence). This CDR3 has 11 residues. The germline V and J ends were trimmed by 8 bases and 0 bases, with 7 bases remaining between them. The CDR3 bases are TGCAGTAGTAGTCACCAAGAGACCCAGTACTTC. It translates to CSSSHQETQYF.

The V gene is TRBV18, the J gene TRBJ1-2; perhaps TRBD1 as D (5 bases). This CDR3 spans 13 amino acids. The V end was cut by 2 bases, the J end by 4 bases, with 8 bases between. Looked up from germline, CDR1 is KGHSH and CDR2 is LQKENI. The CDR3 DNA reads TGTGCCAGCTCACCAAGTGGGGGCTATGGCTACACCTTC. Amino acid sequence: CASSPSGGYGYTF.

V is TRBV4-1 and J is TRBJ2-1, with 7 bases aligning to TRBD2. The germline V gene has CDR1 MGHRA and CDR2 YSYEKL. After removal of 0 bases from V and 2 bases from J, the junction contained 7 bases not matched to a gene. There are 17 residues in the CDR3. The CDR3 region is CASSQDPISGTYNEQFF. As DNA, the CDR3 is TGCGCCAGCAGCCAAGATCCCATCAGCGGGACCTACAATGAGCAGTTCTTC.

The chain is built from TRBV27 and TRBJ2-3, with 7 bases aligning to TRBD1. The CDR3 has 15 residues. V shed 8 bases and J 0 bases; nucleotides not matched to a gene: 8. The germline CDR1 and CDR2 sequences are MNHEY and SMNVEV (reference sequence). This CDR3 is CASRTGTPSTDTQYF. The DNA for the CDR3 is TGTGCCAGCCGGACAGGAACGCCTAGCACAGATACGCAGTATTTT.

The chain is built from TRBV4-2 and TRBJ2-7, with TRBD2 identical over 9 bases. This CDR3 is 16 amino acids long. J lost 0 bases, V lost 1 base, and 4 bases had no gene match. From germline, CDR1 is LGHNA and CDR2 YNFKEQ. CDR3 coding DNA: TGTGCCAGCAGCCAAGCGACTAGCGGTAGCTCCTACGAGCAGTACTTC. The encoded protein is CASSQATSGSSYEQYF.

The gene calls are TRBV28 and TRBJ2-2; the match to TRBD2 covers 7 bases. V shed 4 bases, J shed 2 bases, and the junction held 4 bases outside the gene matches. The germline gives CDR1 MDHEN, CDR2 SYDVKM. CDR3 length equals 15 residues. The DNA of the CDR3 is TGTGCCAGCAGTTCCCCGGGGGGAAACACCGGGGAGCTGTTTTTT. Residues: CASSSPGGNTGELFF.

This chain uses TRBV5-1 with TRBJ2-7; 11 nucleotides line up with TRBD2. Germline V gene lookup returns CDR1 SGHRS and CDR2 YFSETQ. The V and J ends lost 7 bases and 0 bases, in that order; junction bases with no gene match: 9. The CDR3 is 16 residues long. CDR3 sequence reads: CASDEGGTSGSYEQYF. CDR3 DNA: TGCGCCAGCGATGAGGGCGGGACTAGCGGCTCCTACGAGCAGTACTTC.

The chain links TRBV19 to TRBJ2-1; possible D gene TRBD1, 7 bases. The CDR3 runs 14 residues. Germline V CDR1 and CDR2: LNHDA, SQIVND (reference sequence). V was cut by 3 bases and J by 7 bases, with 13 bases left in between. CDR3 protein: CASSIQGGRNEQFF. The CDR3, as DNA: TGTGCCAGTAGTATTCAGGGGGGTCGAAATGAGCAGTTCTTC.